This record covers a single T cell receptor beta chain. The data derive from a study of blood T cells in healthy people across ages. Germline values: CDR1 KGHSH, CDR2 LQKENI. The CDR3 has 16 residues. V dropped 3 bases and J dropped 5 bases, with 14 bases sitting between them. Each sample yielded at least 6 million isolated PBMCs. It was with a sample-barcoded 5' primer and a J-beta primer mix that a second PCR of about 6 to 12 cycles was run. One entry per CDR3 protein results from TCRdb running MiXCR on the 5' RACE reads. The sample holds approximately 1,000,000 distinct CDR3 sequences; under 45% are singletons and the top ten take under 20%.

The origin of this receptor is an older woman in good health. What was sequenced was blood. This chain connects TRBV18 to TRBJ2-6; TRBD1 is a possible D gene (6 bases). CDR3 loop: CASSPKQGFRANVLTF. The CDR3 DNA is TGTGCCAGCTCACCCAAACAGGGATTTAGGGCCAACGTCCTGACTTTC.